The clone carrying this T cell receptor (beta chain) was seen a handful of times. The CDR3 loop spans 13 amino acids. V shed 4 bases and J 3 bases; nucleotides not matched to a gene: 3. Germline loops: CDR1 DFQATT, CDR2 SNEGSKA (reference sequence). TCRdb fed the 5' RACE reads into MiXCR, producing one record per CDR3 protein. The sample carries some 200,000 distinct CDR3 sequences, 6.5% to 8.5% recorded once. The sample is drawn from a study of identical twins. A further study also used this sample, focusing on yellow fever vaccine responses in identical twins.

This receptor was identified in a woman aged 18-30 years in good health. V gene TRBV20-1 combines with J gene TRBJ2-7, with TRBD1 matching 10 bases. The specimen was memory (CD45RO+) T cells sorted from blood. In DNA, the CDR3 is TGCAGTGCTACCGGGACAGGGGACTACGAGCAGTACTTC. Translation gives CSATGTGDYEQYF.